This TCR beta chain is drawn from a study of PD-1 blockade in classical Hodgkin lymphoma. The repertoire was sequenced with immunoSEQ multiplex PCR; TCRdb's copy has only in-frame clones and lacks some. The table has roughly 70,000 clones, 93% seen once. Time point defined: newly diagnosed, previously untreated cHL patient sample. Comparison came from newly diagnosed, untreated classical Hodgkin lymphoma PBMCs. In regard to this clone: Its antigen is still unknown.

Study results and limitations: Reports indicated that newly diagnosed patients had lower baseline TCR diversity than healthy donors did.

This sequence originates from a human donor with classical Hodgkin lymphoma. Sequenced: peripheral blood mononuclear cells (PBMCs).

The CDR3 region has the DNA TGTGCCAGCAGCCGTGGGGGGGCTCGGAGCAATCAGCCCCAGCATTTT. Residues: CASSRGGARSNQPQHF. The rearrangement links TRBV7-2 to TRBJ1-5, with D possibly being TRBD1 (6 bases). The ends were cut back, 5 bases at V and 1 base at J, with 15 bases in the middle. Germline lookup yields CDR1 SGHTA and CDR2 FQGNSA. The CDR3 covers 16 residues.